These T cell receptor beta chains were read from a single sample in a study of T cell repertoires in cytomegalovirus infection. TCRdb analysed the reads with MiXCR anew, one entry per CDR3 protein. Of 200,000 to 250,000 distinct CDR3 sequences in the sample, roughly an eighth were seen once. Sequenced input: PBMCs. These receptors all stem from a human donor in good health (CMV status not recorded). Some clones in this sample may be carry-over from other donors' samples. The CDR3 runs from the conserved cysteine through the conserved F or W. The order of the fields is J gene, D gene, V gene, CDR3 length, clone size, CDR3 DNA, CDR3 protein. A D gene is named only where the DNA matches it firmly. Clone size is shown for a subset of rows, as once, few, many or a class of expanded clone.

TRBJ1-1 | . | TRBV20-1 | 14 | . | TGCAGTGCTCTAACCGGGACTTGGAACACTGAAGCTTTCTTT | CSALTGTWNTEAFF
TRBJ2-7 | TRBD2 | TRBV7-2 | 13 | many | TGTGCCAGCAGTAGTAGCGGGGCGTACGAGCAGTACTTC | CASSSSGAYEQYF
TRBJ2-1 | TRBD2 | TRBV20-1 | 13 | once | TGCAGTGCTGGTAGCGGGATGGCTAATGAGCAGTTCTTC | CSAGSGMANEQFF
TRBJ1-1 | . | TRBV7-2 | 14 | many | TGTGCCAGCAGCTTAGAGGGGGTGGATGGTGAAGCTTTCTTT | CASSLEGVDGEAFF
TRBJ2-7 | TRBD1 | TRBV20-1 | 13 | many | TGCAGTGCCCAACTGGACAGGGCTTACGAGCAGTACTTC | CSAQLDRAYEQYF
TRBJ2-2 | TRBD1 | TRBV7-3 | 15 | many | TGTGCCAGCAGCTTGGGGACAGGGGCGGGCGGGGAGCTGTTTTTT | CASSLGTGAGGELFF
TRBJ2-7 | . | TRBV28 | 14 | many | TGTGCCAGCAGTTCCAATAACAGACCCTACGAGCAGTACTTC | CASSSNNRPYEQYF
TRBJ1-1 | . | TRBV28 | 14 | few | TGTGCCAGCAGTTTCTCCAGGGGAGGGACTGAAGCTTTCTTT | CASSFSRGGTEAFF
TRBJ2-2 | TRBD2 | TRBV19 | 14 | . | TGTGCCAGTAGTGCGGGACTACGTTTCGGGGAGCTGTTTTTT | CASSAGLRFGELFF
TRBJ2-7 | . | TRBV6-5 | 15 | few | TGTGCCAGCAGTCCCGGGACACCCCTCTCCTACGAGCAGTACTTC | CASSPGTPLSYEQYF
TRBJ2-1 | TRBD2 | TRBV7-2 | 16 | many | TGTGCCAGCAGCCTCGCCGGGACTAGCTCCTACAATGAGCAGTTCTTC | CASSLAGTSSYNEQFF
TRBJ1-5 | . | TRBV19 | 15 | few | TGTGCCAGTACTGCAGGGACGGCCGGCAATCAGCCCCAGCATTTT | CASTAGTAGNQPQHF
TRBJ2-1 | . | TRBV5-6 | 16 | many | TGTGCCAGCAGCCCCACCGGGAGAGAACAATACAATGAGCAGTTCTTC | CASSPTGREQYNEQFF
TRBJ1-2 | . | TRBV5-1 | 13 | . | TGCGCCAGCAGCTTGGCGGGGGCAAAGGGCTACACCTTC | CASSLAGAKGYTF
TRBJ2-2 | . | TRBV5-1 | 15 | . | TGCGCCAGCAGCCTCCGGGAGCCGGGCGCCGGGGAGCTGTTTTTT | CASSLREPGAGELFF
TRBJ2-1 | TRBD2 | TRBV6-2/TRBV6-3 | 22 | . | TGTGCCACCGTCTCAGTTATACGGGGATATGGAAGCGGGGGGGACTCCTACAATGAGCAGTTCTTC | CATVSVIRGYGSGGDSYNEQFF
TRBJ2-4 | TRBD2 | TRBV7-9 | 15 | many | TGTGCCAGCAGCTTATGGAGGGAGGGCGGTGACATTCAGTACTTC | CASSLWREGGDIQYF
TRBJ1-2 | TRBD1 | TRBV7-2 | 16 | many | TGTGCCAGCAGCTTAGGGGGGACAGACCGTAACTATGGCTACACCTTC | CASSLGGTDRNYGYTF